These T cell receptor beta chains were read from a single sample in a study of control samples from healthy donors and cancer patients. The assay was immunoSEQ multiplex PCR, and TCRdb's table has in-frame clones only and misses some. The data show 150,000 to 200,000 clones, around 93% seen once. Sequenced sample: blood. All receptors derive from a man aged 18-30 years in good health. CDR3s include the opening cysteine and the closing phenylalanine or tryptophan. D genes are given only for firm matches. Size values are once, few and many counts, or a class for expanded clones, and some rows have none.

d_call v_call clone_size cdr3_aa
. TRBV4-1 . CASSQEMRMDDGWPQHF
. TRBV14 . CASSQETNTEAFF
TRBD1 TRBV6-6 . CASSYLGTGGLETQYF
TRBD1 TRBV29-1 . CSASPGQLYGYTF
. TRBV27 once CASSQRTDTEAFF
TRBD2 TRBV27 . CASSLWGGYEQYF
. TRBV19 . CASSINIYGGGNQPQHF
. TRBV18 once CASSLNRDRRGYTF
. TRBV5-1 . CASMVGGSYNSPLHF
TRBD1 TRBV7-2 . CASSSSPGQGANDEQYF
. TRBV25-1 . CASSGGLGKGETQYF
TRBD1 TRBV2 once CASKKDRDTEAFF
TRBD1 TRBV28 . CASSLRGGAWYEQYF
. TRBV2 . CASSREPYQPQHF
TRBD1 TRBV2 . CASSGQGAREETQYF
. TRBV7-2 . CASSLRGEAFF
TRBD2 TRBV7-8 . CASSLKKIAGSYEQYF
. TRBV28 . CASSLDGGSLTEQYF
. TRBV11-3 . CASSLGMEITNTDTQYF
TRBD1 TRBV29-1 once CSVRKDGGQGYEQYF
. TRBV11-3 . CASSLDNTTPFF
. TRBV14 . CASSQWTVEKLFF
. TRBV12-3/TRBV12-4 . CASGRTANYGYTF
TRBD1 TRBV20-1 . CSAGTGNGYTF
TRBD2 TRBV24-1 . CATSDRTSGVQETQYF
TRBD1 TRBV27 . CASSLTGPGELFF
TRBD1 TRBV19 . CASSTGTGFFDYGYTF